A single sample is the source of the 12 T cell receptor beta chains below, sequenced in a study of spatial heterogeneity in lung cancer. Time point in this sample: blood at routine non-recurrence follow-up after resection. From the 5' RACE reads, TCRdb called clonotypes with MiXCR, one entry per CDR3 protein. This table holds more than 40,000 distinct CDR3 sequences, approximately 22% found once. The specimen was PBMCs, collected at follow-up. All receptors derive from a female donor with early-stage non-small cell lung cancer.

The V gene is TRBV15, the J gene TRBJ2-3; TRBD2 might be the D (7 bases). The CDR3 has 18 amino acids. The germline CDR1 and CDR2 sequences are LNHNV and YYDKDF (reference sequence). V was trimmed by 0 bases and J by 0 bases, leaving 16 bases between them. This chain's CDR3 is CATSRDGGRGPSTDTQYF. The CDR3 DNA reads as TGTGCCACCAGCAGAGATGGGGGGCGGGGGCCCAGCACAGATACGCAGTATTTT.

This chain uses TRBV6-5 with TRBJ2-7; 13 nucleotides match TRBD2. V lost 6 bases and J lost 3; bases outside the gene matches: 5. CDR1 is MNHEY and CDR2 is SVGAGI in the germline V gene. This CDR3 is 15 amino acids long. CDR3 sequence: CASSQTSGGVYEQYF. As DNA, the CDR3 is TGTGCCAGCAGCCAAACTAGCGGGGGGGTCTACGAGCAGTACTTC.

The table lists this clonotype with a few counts. The V gene is TRBV7-2, the J gene TRBJ2-3; the D gene is possibly TRBD2 (5 bases). This CDR3 has 15 residues. The germline gives CDR1 SGHTA, CDR2 FQGNSA. Trimming left V 5 bases short and J 2 bases short, with 14 bases between. CDR3 sequence reads: CASSPSRGNTDTQYF. In DNA form, the CDR3 reads TGTGCCAGCAGCCCGTCCCGGGGAAACACAGATACGCAGTATTTT.

The table lists this clonotype with a few counts. This sequence joins TRBV5-1 and TRBJ2-7; 8 nucleotides match TRBD1. The CDR3 length is 14 residues. Trimming removed 4 bases from V and 5 bases from J; junction bases left unmatched: 8. Germline V lookup: CDR1 SGHRS, CDR2 YFSETQ. The CDR3 loop is CASSRGQGGDEQYF. The DNA of the CDR3 is TGCGCCAGCAGCCGCGGACAGGGTGGGGACGAGCAGTACTTC.

This clonotype was observed a few times. The genes are TRBV20-1 and TRBJ1-2, with D perhaps matching TRBD1 (6 bases). Trimming removed 6 bases at V and 0 bases at J, with 26 bases between. This CDR3 has 18 amino acids. The V gene's germline CDR1 is DFQATT and CDR2 SNEGSKA (reference sequence). Here the CDR3 DNA reads TGCAGTGCAAGAAAACGAAAAGAAGGGGGGCGTCCTAACTATGGCTACACCTTC. Amino acids: CSARKRKEGGRPNYGYTF.

This clonotype has ten or more counts. The chain has TRBV18 and TRBJ1-3, with D possibly TRBD1 on 6 matching bases. The V gene lost 3 bases and the J gene lost 0 bases, with 12 bases spanning the gap. The CDR3 extends over 16 amino acids. CDR1 KGHSH and CDR2 LQKENI come from the germline V gene. The CDR3 loop is CASSPDSSNSGNTIYF. In nucleotides, the CDR3 is TGTGCCAGCTCACCGGACAGCTCCAACTCTGGAAACACCATATATTTT.

This clonotype has a count of ten or more. This chain links TRBV9 with TRBJ2-6; D is unclear. V was shortened by 0 bases and J by 0 bases, with 10 bases between the two germline ends. There are 17 residues in the CDR3. Germline values: CDR1 SGDLS, CDR2 YYNGEE. The CDR3 DNA reads TGTGCCAGCAGCGTAGTGGTAGAAATCTCTGGGGCCAACGTCCTGACTTTC. Protein sequence: CASSVVVEISGANVLTF.

The J gene is TRBJ1-1, the V gene TRBV19; D uncertain. V was clipped by 0 bases and J by 6 bases, with 8 bases between them. Germline V gene sequence: CDR1 LNHDA, CDR2 SQIVND (reference sequence). The CDR3 runs 13 residues. Here the CDR3 reads CASSIDRSAEAFF. The CDR3 DNA follows: TGTGCCAGTAGTATAGATCGGAGCGCTGAAGCTTTCTTT.

This clonotype ranks as medium-sized. This sequence joins TRBV5-1 and TRBJ2-1, with D perhaps matching TRBD2 (6 bases). The V end was cut by 5 bases, the J end by 4 bases, with 13 bases between. The germline CDR1 and CDR2 sequences are SGHRS and YFSETQ. The CDR3 extends over 14 amino acids. Here the CDR3 reads CASSLVGSYNEQFF. The CDR3 DNA reads as TGCGCCAGCAGTCTGGTCGGGAGTTACAATGAGCAGTTCTTC.

This clonotype was counted a few times. The chain joins TRBV15 to TRBJ2-7; D is tentatively TRBD1 or TRBD2 (5 bases each). The CDR3 runs 16 residues. Germline assignment: CDR1 LNHNV and CDR2 YYDKDF (reference sequence). Trimming removed 0 bases at V and 6 bases at J, with 18 bases between. Here the CDR3 reads CATSRDRGRGGSEQYF. Written as DNA, the CDR3 is TGTGCCACCAGCAGAGATAGAGGCCGGGGCGGGTCCGAGCAGTACTTC.

V is TRBV3-1 and J is TRBJ1-2, with D unresolved. The CDR3 spans 12 residues. Trimming took off 2 bases at V and 2 bases at J, with 3 bases between the two ends. Germline loops: CDR1 LGHDT, CDR2 YNNKEL (reference sequence). The CDR3 DNA sequence: TGTGCCAGCAGCCAACTCAACTATGGCTACACCTTC. As protein: CASSQLNYGYTF. The variable domain in full, completed from reference TRBV3-1 and TRBJ1-2, reads DTAVSQTPKYLVTQMGNDKSIKCEQNLGHDTMYWYKQDSKKFLKIMFSYNNKELIINETVPNRFSPKSPDKAHLNLHINSLELGDSAVYFCASSQLNYGYTFGSGTRLTVV.

The chain couples TRBV6-1 to TRBJ2-1, with D possibly being TRBD2 (7 bases). Trimming pared 2 bases from V and 8 bases from J, leaving 16 bases between. CDR1 and CDR2 (germline): MNHNS, SASEGT. The CDR3 is 15 residues long. The CDR3 here is CASSETLAEGDEQFF. The CDR3 bases are TGTGCCAGCAGTGAAACTCTAGCGGAGGGGGATGAGCAGTTCTTC.